The 20 T cell receptor beta chains presented below share a single source sample, sequenced in a study of CD4 T cells in relation to SARS-CoV-2 and coronaviruses. Clones were read by immunoSEQ multiplex PCR, and TCRdb kept only the in-frame ones, dropping some. The repertoire holds more than 20,000 clones, with roughly 70% as singletons. Their recognized antigens are unknown. Before the COVID-19 pandemic, during about 2010-2018, CD4+ T cells were taken from unexposed donors. The cells were cultured for approximately 10 days before CD4+ T cells were isolated. The sample consisted of CD4+ T cells from PBMCs, cultured in vitro. The receptors here all came from a human donor in good health.

In its sample, this clone was seen once. At one of its ends the junction is not consistent with the germline gene, which may arise from a read error. CDR3 sequence reads: CASSYSQGTQYF. CDR3 nucleotide sequence: TGTGCCAGCAGTTACTCTCAAGGGACCCAGTACTTC. The gene calls are TRBV6-5 and TRBJ2-5; D is unclear. Germline CDR1 is MNHEY and CDR2 is SVGAGI. CDR3 length: 12 residues.

This clone has only a few counts. This chain connects TRBV11-3 to TRBJ1-1, with 8 bases fitting TRBD1. Germline values: CDR1 SGHNT, CDR2 YENEEA. Trimming removed 5 bases from V and 1 base from J; junction bases left unmatched: 3. The CDR3 covers 14 residues. The CDR3, as DNA: TGTGCCAGCAGCCGGGGACAGGAGAACACTGAAGCTTTCTTT. Its protein product is CASSRGQENTEAFF.

CDR3 DNA sequence: TGTGCCAGCAGCCCCAGCTGGGCTACCGCAAGCTCCTACAATGAGCAGTTCTTC. This gives the protein CASSPSWATASSYNEQFF. The chain joins TRBV9 to TRBJ2-1; D unclear. The CDR3 contains 18 residues. With 4 bases removed from V and 0 bases from J, the gap between germline ends came to 20 bases. The germline V gene encodes CDR1 SGDLS and CDR2 YYNGEE.

The rearrangement uses TRBV5-1 and TRBJ2-3; D unresolved. Deletions cut 0 bases from V and 2 bases from J, with 10 bases between. The CDR3 totals 15 residues. Germline lookup yields CDR1 SGHRS and CDR2 YFSETQ. The CDR3 DNA reads as TGCGCCAGCAGCTTGGCTGTCGGTTCCACAGATACGCAGTATTTT. Encoded protein: CASSLAVGSTDTQYF.

The chain joins TRBV5-6 to TRBJ2-7; D call uncertain. The CDR3 covers 16 residues. The germline V and J ends were trimmed by 5 bases and 4 bases, with 22 bases remaining between them. Germline CDR1 SGHDT, CDR2 YYEEEE. This CDR3 is CASSKGGQRLRYEQYF. CDR3 coding DNA: TGTGCCAGCAGTAAAGGCGGCCAGAGGTTGCGTTACGAGCAGTACTTC.

The CDR3 region has the DNA TGTGCCAGCAGCCAAGAAGGAATCGAGACCCAGTACTTC. Translated, it gives CASSQEGIETQYF. The rearrangement links TRBV3-1 (or the pseudogene TRBV3-2) to TRBJ2-5; D ambiguous. With 0 bases removed from V and 5 bases from J, the gap between germline ends came to 7 bases. The CDR3 runs to 13 residues. CDR1 is LGHDT, CDR2 YNNKEL, per germline (reference sequence).

This clone rates as medium-sized (0.01 to 0.1%). The chain links TRBV11-2 to TRBJ2-6; D not certain. V dropped 4 bases and J dropped 0 bases, with 13 bases sitting between them. The CDR3 totals 17 residues. Germline loops: CDR1 SGHAT, CDR2 FQNNGV. The CDR3 loop is CASSSPLGNSGANVLTF. The DNA of the CDR3 is TGTGCCAGCAGCTCCCCCTTGGGGAACTCTGGGGCCAACGTCCTGACTTTC.

The V and J genes are TRBV5-6 and TRBJ1-6; D is unresolved. V was clipped by 2 bases and J by 7 bases, with 13 bases between them. Germline V lookup: CDR1 SGHDT, CDR2 YYEEEE. The CDR3 spans 15 residues. This CDR3 is CASSFTHGENSPLHF. DNA of the CDR3: TGTGCCAGCAGCTTTACGCACGGGGAAAATTCACCCCTCCACTTT.

This clone was seen only a few times. The chain recombines TRBV7-3 with TRBJ1-1; 7 positions match TRBD1. Trimming took 3 bases from V and 11 from J; bases not matched to a gene: 9. CDR1 and CDR2 (germline): SGHTA, FQGTGA. The CDR3 is made up of 13 amino acids. CDR3 DNA: TGTGCCAGCAGCTTTTCGAGGACAGGACGGGCTTTCTTT. Protein sequence: CASSFSRTGRAFF.

CDR3 sequence (DNA): TGCGCCAGCAGCCAAGGAGAGTCTTATAATTCACCCCTCCACTTT. Its protein product is CASSQGESYNSPLHF. The chain links TRBV4-1 to TRBJ1-6; unclear D gene. V was pared by 1 base and J by 4 bases, with 8 bases between. The CDR3 length is 15 residues. Germline V CDR1 and CDR2: MGHRA, YSYEKL.

The rearrangement uses TRBV11-2 and TRBJ2-3; D possibly corresponds to TRBD2 (6 bases). Germline V lookup: CDR1 SGHAT, CDR2 FQNNGV. V lost 4 bases and J 0 bases, leaving 17 bases between the germline ends. The CDR3 has 17 amino acids. The CDR3 bases are TGTGCCAGCAGCTCGTCCCAGGTGCGGGGTAGCACAGATACGCAGTATTTT. Translating it yields CASSSSQVRGSTDTQYF.

The chain is built from TRBV27 and TRBJ1-5, with 7 bases matching TRBD1. The CDR3 covers 15 residues. Germline V lookup: CDR1 MNHEY, CDR2 SMNVEV (reference sequence). Unmatched junction bases numbered 6, after V lost 3 bases and J lost 4 bases. This CDR3 reads CASSFIGTANQPQHF. As DNA, the CDR3 is TGTGCCAGCAGTTTCATCGGGACAGCGAATCAGCCCCAGCATTTT.

V usage is TRBV7-2 and J usage is TRBJ1-2; possible D gene TRBD1, 5 bases. Trimming left V 2 bases short and J 8 bases short, with 6 bases between. Germline V gene sequence: CDR1 SGHTA, CDR2 FQGNSA. The CDR3 extends over 11 amino acids. CDR3 sequence reads: CASSLWGGYTF. In DNA, the CDR3 is TGTGCCAGCAGCTTATGGGGCGGCTACACCTTC.

This rearrangement joins TRBV6-2 or TRBV6-3 to TRBJ1-1; TRBD1 agrees at 9 bases. CDR1 MNHEY and CDR2 SVGEGT come from the germline V gene. The CDR3 is 15 amino acids. After removal of 4 bases from V and 7 bases from J, the junction contained 10 bases not matched to a gene. The CDR3 DNA sequence: TGTGCCAGCAGTTTCTTACAACAGGGGGCCAGTGAAGCTTTCTTT. Residues: CASSFLQQGASEAFF.

The chain recombines TRBV4-1 with TRBJ2-7; D remains unclear. This CDR3 is 16 amino acids long. Looked up from germline, CDR1 is MGHRA and CDR2 is YSYEKL. V lost 2 bases to trimming and J lost 0 bases, with 14 bases between them. The CDR3 protein is CASSQNTRVLSYEQYF. The CDR3 coding sequence is TGCGCCAGCAGCCAAAATACAAGAGTCCTCTCCTACGAGCAGTACTTC.

V and J are TRBV29-1 and TRBJ2-1; D is unresolved. Germline CDR1 and CDR2: SQVTM and ANQGSEA. The CDR3 has 15 residues. The CDR3 protein is CTAFSGGPVDNEQFF. The CDR3 DNA sequence: TGCACCGCATTTTCGGGTGGCCCCGTCGATAATGAGCAGTTCTTC.

This chain joins TRBV6-6 and TRBJ1-2; no firm D call. The V end was cut by 6 bases, the J end by 7 bases, with 18 bases between. From germline, CDR1 is MNHNY and CDR2 SVGAGI (reference sequence). The CDR3 spans 14 residues. CDR3 in DNA: TGTGCCAGCAGCCTAGAAGGGCCGGTTAGTGGCTACACCTTC. Its translation is CASSLEGPVSGYTF.

The chain carries TRBV27 and TRBJ1-5; 9 bases match TRBD1. The V and J ends lost 6 bases and 7 bases, in that order; junction bases with no gene match: 10. The CDR3 runs to 15 residues. The germline gives CDR1 MNHEY, CDR2 SMNVEV (reference sequence). DNA for the CDR3: TGTGCCAGCAGGGCCACAGGGGGCGCCGGCCAGCCCCAGCATTTT. The encoded protein is CASRATGGAGQPQHF.

The chain couples TRBV2 to TRBJ2-7, with 8 bases matching TRBD1. Losses at the gene ends were 5 bases for V and 2 bases for J; bases not matched to a gene: 8. This CDR3 comprises 15 residues. CDR1 is SNHLY, CDR2 FYNNEI, per germline. The CDR3 spells CASSRTGPGPYEQYF. The CDR3 DNA sequence: TGTGCCAGCAGTCGGACAGGGCCGGGTCCCTACGAGCAGTACTTC.

This chain links TRBV5-4 with TRBJ1-5; D uncertain. This CDR3 contains 12 residues. Germline CDR1 is SGHNT and CDR2 is YYREEE (reference sequence). Trimming shortened V by 4 bases and J by 7 bases, and 9 bases separated the two germline ends. The CDR3 here is CASSSTGQPQHF. DNA for the CDR3: TGTGCCAGCAGCAGTACCGGACAGCCCCAGCATTTT.